The 6 T cell receptor beta chains below were found in one sample sequenced in a study of T cell responses to AZD1222 COVID-19 vaccine. The assay was immunoSEQ multiplex PCR, and TCRdb's table has in-frame clones only and misses some. The sample gives about 130,000 clones, around nine tenths of which show up once; about 6% is in the top ten. The source material was peripheral blood, sampled on day 0 of AZD1222 vaccination. The receptors were gathered from an adult in good health.

The CDR3 spells CSASWQGQQAFF. DNA of the CDR3: TGCAGTGCTAGTTGGCAGGGCCAACAAGCTTTCTTT. V is TRBV20-1 and J is TRBJ1-1; perhaps TRBD1 as D (5 bases). The V and J ends lost 3 bases and 9 bases respectively, with 14 bases between them. In germline, CDR1 is DFQATT, CDR2 SNEGSKA (reference sequence). The CDR3 has 12 residues.

The V and J genes are TRBV9 and TRBJ2-5; D is perhaps TRBD1 (6 bases). This CDR3 is built from 15 residues. Germline V gene lookup returns CDR1 SGDLS and CDR2 YYNGEE. Deletions cut 0 bases from V and 2 bases from J, with 11 bases between. The CDR3 DNA follows: TGTGCCAGCAGCGTAGAGCAGGGGCGGCAAGAGACCCAGTACTTC. It translates to CASSVEQGRQETQYF.

A single count supports this clone. V and J are TRBV29-1 and TRBJ1-1; perhaps TRBD1 as D (5 bases). CDR3 length: 12 amino acids. The germline V gene has CDR1 SQVTM and CDR2 ANQGSEA. V dropped 5 bases and J dropped 5 bases, with 12 bases sitting between them. The CDR3 DNA reads TGCAGCGTTTCACGGGGACCAACTGAAGCTTTCTTT. Translation: CSVSRGPTEAFF.

The genes are TRBV7-2 and TRBJ2-1; 7 bases fit TRBD2. CDR1 and CDR2 from the germline V gene are SGHTA and FQGNSA. This CDR3 contains 13 residues. V gave up 4 bases and J gave up 7 bases; unmatched junction bases: 4. The CDR3 DNA reads TGTGCCAGCAGCTCTCGGGAGGAGAATGAGCAGTTCTTC. Translated: CASSSREENEQFF.

The chain recombines TRBV28 with TRBJ2-1, with D maybe TRBD1 (6 bases). This CDR3 spans 12 amino acids. From germline, CDR1 is MDHEN and CDR2 SYDVKM. V was shortened by 6 bases and J by 12 bases, with 15 bases between the two germline ends. The CDR3: CASSNRQVGQFF. The CDR3 DNA sequence: TGTGCCAGCAGCAACCGACAGGTGGGGCAGTTCTTC.

The chain uses TRBV5-1 and TRBJ1-6; the match to TRBD1 covers 10 bases. The germline V gene encodes CDR1 SGHRS and CDR2 YFSETQ. This CDR3 contains 15 residues. V lost 4 bases to trimming and J lost 9 bases; unmatched junction nucleotides: 7. CDR3 residues: CASSQGQGSISPLHF. The CDR3 nucleotides are TGCGCCAGCAGCCAGGGACAGGGGTCTATTTCACCCCTCCACTTT.